Following are 26 T cell receptor beta chains from one sample sequenced in a study of cytomegalovirus exposure and HLA in healthy donors. PCR was performed using 60 Vbeta and 13 Jbeta primers. Sequencing was performed with immunoSEQ multiplex PCR; in TCRdb, only in-frame clones are kept and a portion is missing. This sample has about 180,000 clones, with about three quarters found just once. The sequenced sample consisted of PBMCs. The source of these receptors is a man younger than 35 in good health and CMV-seronegative.

The rearrangement uses TRBV11-2 and TRBJ1-1, with 9 bases lining up with TRBD1. Trimming took 1 base from V and 3 from J; bases not matched to a gene: 6. CDR1 and CDR2 (germline): SGHAT, FQNNGV. This CDR3 is 16 amino acids long. Written as DNA, the CDR3 is TGTGCCAGCAGCTTAGTCCCGGGACAGGGTTACACTGAAGCTTTCTTT. It specifies CASSLVPGQGYTEAFF.

The chain has TRBV7-9 and TRBJ2-3; possible D gene TRBD1, 6 bases. Trimming stripped 1 base from V and 2 bases from J, with 10 bases between. The V gene's germline CDR1 is SEHNR and CDR2 FQNEAQ (reference sequence). CDR3 length: 15 residues. The chain's CDR3 is CASSLVRDITDTQYF. For the CDR3, the DNA is TGTGCCAGCAGCTTAGTCCGGGACATCACAGATACGCAGTATTTT. Based on the CDR3 plus reference TRBV7-9 and TRBJ2-3, the full variable domain is DTGVSQNPRHKITKRGQNVTFRCDPISEHNRLYWYRQTLGQGPEFLTYFQNEAQLEKSRLLSDRFSAERPKGSFSTLEIQRTEQGDSAMYLCASSLVRDITDTQYFGPGTRLTVL.

The chain joins TRBV27 to TRBJ2-2; 7 nucleotides match TRBD1. From germline, CDR1 is MNHEY and CDR2 SMNVEV (reference sequence). The V segment lost 5 bases and the J segment 4 bases; nucleotides outside the gene matches: 7. The CDR3 totals 15 residues. CDR3 loop: CASSRQGLGTGELFF. As DNA, the CDR3 is TGTGCCAGCAGTCGACAGGGTCTGGGCACCGGGGAGCTGTTTTTT.

CDR3 in amino acids: CASGGTSGTDTQYF. As DNA, the CDR3 is TGTGCCAGCGGGGGAACTAGCGGGACAGATACGCAGTATTTT. This chain connects TRBV5-6 to TRBJ2-3; 9 bases map to TRBD2. Germline-derived CDR1 and CDR2 are SGHDT and YYEEEE. J was trimmed by 3 bases and V by 7 bases; bases with no gene match: 6. This CDR3 contains 14 residues.

The chain carries TRBV30 and TRBJ2-7; D perhaps matches TRBD2 (5 bases). Looked up from germline, CDR1 is GTSNPN and CDR2 is SVGIG (reference sequence). The CDR3 totals 13 residues. Trimming took 2 bases from V and 3 from J, leaving 11 bases between them. The CDR3 sequence: CAWSSHGVYEQYF. The CDR3 DNA reads TGTGCCTGGAGTTCCCACGGGGTCTACGAGCAGTACTTC.

The CDR3 nucleotides read TGTGCCAGCAGTTATGCCGCGGTAAAGAACACCGGGGAGCTGTTTTTT. Its protein product is CASSYAAVKNTGELFF. The chain uses TRBV6-5 and TRBJ2-2; no clear D gene. Trimming pared 3 bases from V and 1 base from J, leaving 12 bases between. The CDR3 length is 16 residues. In germline, CDR1 is MNHEY, CDR2 SVGAGI.

There are a few counts of this clone. The rearrangement links TRBV5-1 to TRBJ1-1; D might be TRBD1 (6 bases). V was trimmed by 2 bases and J by 1 base, leaving 9 bases between them. Germline values: CDR1 SGHRS, CDR2 YFSETQ. The CDR3 is 14 residues long. The CDR3, as DNA: TGCGCCAGCAGCTTCGGACAGCAGAACACTGAAGCTTTCTTT. Residues: CASSFGQQNTEAFF.

The V call is TRBV9, the J call TRBJ1-3; D is uncertain. Germline CDR1 and CDR2: SGDLS and YYNGEE. The germline V and J ends were trimmed by 3 bases and 0 bases, with 13 bases remaining between them. The CDR3 consists of 16 residues. The CDR3 reads CASSASLGLSGNTIYF. The CDR3 nucleotides are TGTGCCAGCAGCGCCTCTTTGGGCCTCTCTGGAAACACCATATATTTT.

The chain carries TRBV29-1 and TRBJ2-1, with TRBD2 matching 8 bases. Per the germline V gene, CDR1 is SQVTM and CDR2 is ANQGSEA. The CDR3 has 13 amino acids. The CDR3 region is CRASGSSYNEQFF. CDR3 bases: TGCAGGGCCAGCGGGAGTTCCTACAATGAGCAGTTCTTC.

Concerning this clone: A junction end diverges from the germline sequence, so it may reflect a read error. V gene TRBV5-4 combines with J gene TRBJ2-7, with D possibly TRBD2 on 5 matching bases. This CDR3 has 13 amino acids. Germline CDR1 is SGHNT and CDR2 is YYREEE (reference sequence). The CDR3, as DNA: TGTGCCAGCAGCTCTACTACGTCGGGGTCAGAGCAGTTC. It codes for CASSSTTSGSEQF.

The chain couples TRBV5-1 to TRBJ2-5; 8 bases agree with TRBD1. This CDR3 is 15 amino acids long. In germline, CDR1 is SGHRS, CDR2 YFSETQ. The V segment lost 0 bases and the J segment 5 bases; nucleotides outside the gene matches: 6. CDR3 DNA sequence: TGCGCCAGCAGCTTGGTAGCAGGGGGCGGGGAGACCCAGTACTTC. Its protein is CASSLVAGGGETQYF.

This clone has more than one count but fewer than ten. The genes are TRBV5-5 and TRBJ1-2; 8 bases agree with TRBD1. The germline V gene has CDR1 SGHKS and CDR2 YYEKEE (reference sequence). CDR3 length equals 16 residues. The trim removed 0 bases at V and 2 bases at J, leaving 6 bases unmatched. The CDR3: CASSLGQGARNYGYTF. The CDR3, as DNA: TGTGCCAGCAGCTTGGGGCAGGGGGCGCGAAACTATGGCTACACCTTC. Full variable domain (missing parts from reference TRBV5-5 and TRBJ1-2): DAGVTQSPTHLIKTRGQQVTLRCSPISGHKSVSWYQQVLGQGPQFIFQYYEKEERGRGNFPDRFSARQFPNYSSELNVNALLLGDSALYLCASSLGQGARNYGYTFGSGTRLTVV.

The J gene is TRBJ1-2, the V gene TRBV4-2; D is ambiguous. V gave up 0 bases and J gave up 8 bases, with 22 bases separating them. CDR3 length: 17 amino acids. From germline, CDR1 is LGHNA and CDR2 YNFKEQ. The CDR3 nucleotides are TGTGCCAGCAGCCAAGATCTAGGCCTCCAAGCGGTTCAGGGCTACACCTTC. This codes for CASSQDLGLQAVQGYTF.

This clone has a handful of counts. V usage is TRBV6-6 and J usage is TRBJ2-7, with D unresolved. The CDR3 is 12 amino acids. Trimming left V 5 bases short and J 3 bases short, with 8 bases between. Germline loops: CDR1 MNHNY, CDR2 SVGAGI (reference sequence). The chain's CDR3 is CASSRGYYEQYF. CDR3 DNA: TGTGCCAGCAGTCGAGGCTACTACGAGCAGTACTTC.

The chain couples TRBV5-6 to TRBJ2-7, with 10 bases matching TRBD1. Germline CDR1 and CDR2: SGHDT and YYEEEE. V shed 4 bases and J 3 bases; nucleotides not matched to a gene: 4. The CDR3 spans 14 residues. The CDR3 coding sequence is TGTGCCAGCAGCGCGGGACAGGGGTTCTACGAGCAGTACTTC. Residues: CASSAGQGFYEQYF.

The rearrangement joins TRBV7-9 to TRBJ2-3; D possibly corresponds to TRBD1 (6 bases). Trimming took 2 bases from V and 1 from J, leaving 13 bases between them. The CDR3 sequence is 16 residues long. In germline, CDR1 is SEHNR, CDR2 FQNEAQ (reference sequence). DNA for the CDR3: TGTGCCAGCAGCTTATTTTCCCAGGGGCGCACAGATACGCAGTATTTT. The encoded protein is CASSLFSQGRTDTQYF.

This chain links TRBV5-1 with TRBJ1-1, with D uncertain. The germline V gene encodes CDR1 SGHRS and CDR2 YFSETQ. Between the trimmed V and J ends, which lost 4 bases and 4 bases, there was a span of 14 bases. CDR3 length: 14 amino acids. DNA for the CDR3: TGCGCCAGCAGCGGACCGGAGGTGGGCACTGAAGCTTTCTTT. Its translation is CASSGPEVGTEAFF. The full variable domain, its missing parts supplied by reference TRBV5-1 and TRBJ1-1, is KAGVTQTPRYLIKTRGQQVTLSCSPISGHRSVSWYQQTPGQGLQFLFEYFSETQRNKGNFPGRFSGRQFSNSRSEMNVSTLELGDSALYLCASSGPEVGTEAFFGQGTRLTVV.

The chain combines TRBV7-9 with TRBJ2-7; D is perhaps TRBD1 (6 bases). The CDR3 contains 15 residues. In germline, CDR1 is SEHNR, CDR2 FQNEAQ (reference sequence). V was pared by 6 bases and J by 0 bases, with 15 bases between. The DNA for the CDR3 is TGTGCCAGCAGTTTCTCCGGGACAAGCTCCTACGAGCAGTACTTC. Translation gives CASSFSGTSSYEQYF.

The J gene is TRBJ2-1, the V gene TRBV6-4; the D gene is possibly TRBD2 (6 bases). Germline V gene sequence: CDR1 MRHNA, CDR2 SNTAGT. Trimming took off 4 bases at V and 4 bases at J, with 8 bases between the two ends. This CDR3 is built from 13 residues. CDR3 region: CASSAGEYNEQFF. CDR3 nucleotide sequence: TGTGCCAGCAGTGCGGGGGAATACAATGAGCAGTTCTTC.

This clone was observed a single time. The V gene is TRBV5-1, the J gene TRBJ1-5; D perhaps matches TRBD1 (6 bases). The CDR3 contains 16 residues. CDR1 SGHRS and CDR2 YFSETQ come from the germline V gene. V dropped 0 bases and J dropped 8 bases, with 18 bases sitting between them. CDR3 bases: TGCGCCAGCAGCTTGGGGGCCACAGGGCCAGGGAAGCCCCAGCATTTT. Amino acid sequence: CASSLGATGPGKPQHF.

The chain has TRBV30 and TRBJ1-2; perhaps TRBD1 as D (6 bases). The V gene's germline CDR1 is GTSNPN and CDR2 SVGIG (reference sequence). This CDR3 region has 14 residues. V lost 2 bases and J 4 bases, leaving 14 bases between the germline ends. This CDR3 reads CAWSRVGTSYGYTF. CDR3 in DNA: TGTGCCTGGAGTAGAGTTGGGACAAGCTATGGCTACACCTTC.

This chain links TRBV19 with TRBJ2-5, with D possibly matching TRBD1 (6 bases). Deletions cut 7 bases from V and 5 bases from J, with 8 bases between. The CDR3 spans 11 residues. Germline values: CDR1 LNHDA, CDR2 SQIVND (reference sequence). The DNA of the CDR3 is TGTGCCAGTAAGAGGGGGGAGACCCAGTACTTC. Its translation is CASKRGETQYF. The full variable domain, with the rest looked up from reference TRBV19 and TRBJ2-5, is DGGITQSPKYLFRKEGQNVTLSCEQNLNHDAMYWYRQDPGQGLRLIYYSQIVNDFQKGDIAEGYSVSREKKESFPLTVTSAQKNPTAFYLCASKRGETQYFGPGTRLLVL.

The V call is TRBV7-2, the J call TRBJ2-7; 15 bases map to TRBD2. The CDR3 spans 15 residues. Germline assignment: CDR1 SGHTA and CDR2 FQGNSA. The trim removed 7 bases at V and 6 bases at J, leaving 7 bases unmatched. In nucleotides, the CDR3 is TGTGCCAGCACCGACACGGGACTAGCGGGAGGCGAGCAGTACTTC. Protein sequence: CASTDTGLAGGEQYF.

CDR3 region: CASRAWTGRSYNEQFF. The CDR3 DNA sequence: TGTGCCAGCAGAGCCTGGACAGGCCGAAGCTACAATGAGCAGTTCTTC. This chain links TRBV7-8 with TRBJ2-1; 7 bases align to TRBD1. The ends lost 6 bases at V and 3 bases at J; junction bases unmatched: 11. The germline V gene encodes CDR1 SGHVS and CDR2 FQNEAQ. The CDR3 consists of 16 residues.

The V and J genes are TRBV19 and TRBJ1-1; D not certain. The ends were cut back, 3 bases at V and 2 bases at J, with 7 bases in the middle. The germline CDR1 and CDR2 sequences are LNHDA and SQIVND (reference sequence). CDR3 length: 13 amino acids. CDR3 nucleotides: TGTGCCAGTAGTATCACGGGTAACACTGAAGCTTTCTTT. Protein: CASSITGNTEAFF.

This chain connects TRBV27 to TRBJ1-5, with D uncertain. The CDR3 covers 14 residues. V shed 2 bases and J shed 6 bases, with 11 bases lying between them. Germline V gives CDR1 MNHEY, CDR2 SMNVEV (reference sequence). The CDR3 region has the DNA TGTGCCAGCAGTTTAAGGTGGGAGGGTCAGCCCCAGCATTTT. Protein sequence: CASSLRWEGQPQHF.